These 13 T cell receptor beta chains came from one sample sequenced in a study of OX40 agonist ivuxolimab in advanced cancers. Only in-frame clones appear in the TCRdb table, and some are missing; sequencing was by immunoSEQ multiplex PCR. The sample carries tens of thousands of clones, around 83% recorded once. The sequenced sample was CD4+ or CD8+ T cells sorted from blood, obtained in a trial of the OX40 agonist ivuxolimab. The receptors here all came from an adult with an advanced solid tumor such as melanoma, head and neck, liver or kidney cancer.

This chain links TRBV7-7 with TRBJ2-7; TRBD1 matches at 11 bases. The J segment lost 3 bases and the V segment lost 5 bases, leaving 3 bases of the junction unmatched. CDR1 is SSHAT and CDR2 is FNYEAQ in the germline V gene (reference sequence). The CDR3 totals 14 residues. In DNA, the CDR3 is TGTGCCAGCAGCCCCGGGACAGGGGGCTACGAGCAGTACTTC. Translation: CASSPGTGGYEQYF.

V usage is TRBV4-3 and J usage is TRBJ2-3, with TRBD2 identical over 10 bases. The trim removed 5 bases at V and 6 bases at J, leaving 26 bases unmatched. This CDR3 has 21 amino acids. The germline V gene encodes CDR1 LGHNA and CDR2 YSLEER. As DNA, the CDR3 is TGCGCCAGCAGCTCTAGAGGGGGTGGAGGACAACTAGCGGGGAGGATGGATACGCAGTATTTT. Amino acid sequence: CASSSRGGGGQLAGRMDTQYF.

The chain couples TRBV5-1 to TRBJ2-3; D ambiguous. The CDR3 extends over 13 amino acids. Trimming took 1 base from V and 3 from J, leaving 6 bases between them. Looked up from germline, CDR1 is SGHRS and CDR2 is YFSETQ. This CDR3 is CASSLFWTDTQYF. The CDR3 coding sequence is TGCGCCAGCAGCTTGTTCTGGACAGATACGCAGTATTTT.

J is TRBJ2-7 and V is TRBV6-5; unclear D gene. Germline lookup yields CDR1 MNHEY and CDR2 SVGAGI. The CDR3 spans 15 residues. Deletions cut 2 bases from V and 3 bases from J, with 14 bases between. CDR3 region: CASSYGPGHLYEQYF. In nucleotides, the CDR3 is TGTGCCAGCAGTTACGGCCCAGGCCACCTCTACGAGCAGTACTTC.

The chain joins TRBV10-2 to TRBJ1-5; D gene unclear. Germline assignment: CDR1 WSHSY and CDR2 SAAADI. Trimming stripped 2 bases from V and 6 bases from J, with 11 bases between. This CDR3 spans 14 amino acids. As DNA, the CDR3 is TGCGCCAGCAGTGAGAGGCGGGAAAGTCAGCCCCAGCATTTT. Residues: CASSERRESQPQHF.

The V gene is TRBV7-9, the J gene TRBJ1-2; D may be TRBD1 (5 bases). CDR1 is SEHNR, CDR2 FQNEAQ, per germline (reference sequence). This CDR3 is built from 13 residues. V dropped 7 bases and J dropped 5 bases, with 14 bases sitting between them. CDR3 in DNA: TGTGCCAGCAAGGCAGGACAATTTTATGGCTACACCTTC. Its protein is CASKAGQFYGYTF.

J is TRBJ1-6 and V is TRBV5-6, with TRBD1 identical over 7 bases. The trim removed 3 bases at V and 5 bases at J, leaving 5 bases unmatched. CDR3 size: 15 residues. The germline V gene encodes CDR1 SGHDT and CDR2 YYEEEE. This chain's CDR3 is CASSWTGTDNSPLHF. The CDR3 DNA is TGTGCCAGCAGCTGGACCGGGACAGATAATTCACCCCTCCACTTT.

This clone was counted between two and nine times. Written as DNA, the CDR3 is TGCGCCAGCCGTCATACCGGGGAGCTGTTTTTT. It yields the protein CASRHTGELFF. The chain uses TRBV4-3 and TRBJ2-2, with D unclear. This CDR3 has 11 residues. The ends were cut back, 8 bases at V and 5 bases at J, with 6 bases in the middle. Germline CDR1 is LGHNA and CDR2 is YSLEER.

The chain links TRBV28 to TRBJ1-1; D possibly corresponds to TRBD1 (6 bases). The CDR3 consists of 13 residues. Germline lookup yields CDR1 MDHEN and CDR2 SYDVKM. Trimming stripped 6 bases from V and 4 bases from J, with 12 bases between. CDR3 bases: TGTGCCAGCAGGGAGACAGGATTCACTGAAGCTTTCTTT. It codes for CASRETGFTEAFF.

This sequence joins TRBV27 and TRBJ2-4, with 7 bases fitting TRBD2. With V trimmed by 0 bases and J by 7 bases, 12 bases remained unmatched. Germline-derived CDR1 and CDR2 are MNHEY and SMNVEV (reference sequence). This CDR3 has 17 amino acids. CDR3 bases: TGTGCCAGCAGTTTATCGGGAGGGATGGGGTTCTGGAACATTCAGTACTTC. Translation: CASSLSGGMGFWNIQYF.

The chain links TRBV11-1 to TRBJ2-7; D is ambiguous. Germline V gives CDR1 SGHAT, CDR2 FQDESV (reference sequence). CDR3 length: 11 residues. Between the trimmed V and J ends, which lost 4 bases and 0 bases, there was a span of 1 base. In DNA form, the CDR3 reads TGTGCCAGCAGCTCCTCCTACGAGCAGTACGTC. This codes for CASSSSYEQYV.

The rearrangement links TRBV9 to TRBJ2-7; weak D call: TRBD2 (5 bases). The CDR3 has 13 amino acids. With 2 bases removed from V and 3 bases from J, the gap between germline ends came to 9 bases. From germline, CDR1 is SGDLS and CDR2 YYNGEE. CDR3 protein: CASSVAGDYEQYF. The CDR3 nucleotides are TGTGCCAGCAGCGTGGCCGGGGACTACGAGCAGTACTTC. Filled out from reference TRBV9 and TRBJ2-7, the complete variable domain reads DSGVTQTPKHLITATGQRVTLRCSPRSGDLSVYWYQQSLDQGLQFLIQYYNGEERAKGNILERFSAQQFPDLHSELNLSSLELGDSALYFCASSVAGDYEQYFGPGTRLTVT.

This clone showed up just once. This chain links TRBV10-2 with TRBJ1-1; D gene unclear. The CDR3 is 16 residues long. CDR1 and CDR2 from the germline V gene are WSHSY and SAAADI. The V end lost 0 bases, the J end lost 0 bases, and 11 bases lay between the germline ends. The DNA for the CDR3 is TGCGCCAGCAGTGAGTCCTGGACGGAAATGAACACTGAAGCTTTCTTT. Protein sequence: CASSESWTEMNTEAFF.